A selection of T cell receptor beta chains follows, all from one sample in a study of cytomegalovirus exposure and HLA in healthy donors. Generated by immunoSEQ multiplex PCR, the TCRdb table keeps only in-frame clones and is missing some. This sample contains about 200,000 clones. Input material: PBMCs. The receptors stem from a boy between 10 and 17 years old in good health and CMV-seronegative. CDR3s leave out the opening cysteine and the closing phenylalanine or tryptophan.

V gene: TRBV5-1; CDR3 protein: ASSLEQGIRAF
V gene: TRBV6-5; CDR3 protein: ASSYSSGASDTQY
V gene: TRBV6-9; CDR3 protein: ASSPLGGYT
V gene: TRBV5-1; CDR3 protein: ASSDVGVNTEAF
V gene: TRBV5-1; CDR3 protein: ASSYGGEDGYT
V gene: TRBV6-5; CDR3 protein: AAGDWRNTGELF
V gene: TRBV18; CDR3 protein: ASSPLESTDTQY
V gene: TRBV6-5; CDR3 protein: ASRRTSGGQETQY
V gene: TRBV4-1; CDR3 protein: ASSPTGGNTIY
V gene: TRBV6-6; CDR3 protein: ASSPGLRRSNQPQH
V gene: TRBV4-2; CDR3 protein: ASSRTDNQPQH
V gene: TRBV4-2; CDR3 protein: ASSLQRFDEQF
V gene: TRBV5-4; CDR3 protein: ASSPGAGAGFYEQY
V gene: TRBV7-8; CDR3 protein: ASSFTYEQY
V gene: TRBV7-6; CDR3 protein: ASSPQAGKSPGEQY
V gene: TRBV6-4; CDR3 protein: ASSDLGRGNEQF
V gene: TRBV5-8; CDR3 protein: ASSSDRGGGNTIY